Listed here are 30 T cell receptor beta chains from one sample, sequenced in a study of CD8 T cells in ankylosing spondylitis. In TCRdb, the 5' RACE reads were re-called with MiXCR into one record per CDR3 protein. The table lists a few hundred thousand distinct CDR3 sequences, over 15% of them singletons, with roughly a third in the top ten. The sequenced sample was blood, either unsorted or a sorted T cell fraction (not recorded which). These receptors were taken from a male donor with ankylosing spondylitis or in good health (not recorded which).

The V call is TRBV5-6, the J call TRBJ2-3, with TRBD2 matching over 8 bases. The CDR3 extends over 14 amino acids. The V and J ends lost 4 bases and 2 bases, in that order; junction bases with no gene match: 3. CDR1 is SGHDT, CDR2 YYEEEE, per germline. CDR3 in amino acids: CASSPGRATDTQYF. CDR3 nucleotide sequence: TGTGCCAGCAGCCCCGGGAGGGCCACAGATACGCAGTATTTT.

The CDR3 sequence: CASSLDREIYEQYF. The CDR3 DNA reads as TGCGCCAGCAGCTTGGACAGAGAGATATACGAGCAGTACTTC. This chain connects TRBV5-1 to TRBJ2-7; D unresolved. The V gene's germline CDR1 is SGHRS and CDR2 YFSETQ. V lost 0 bases to trimming and J lost 4 bases, with 11 bases between them. The CDR3 is 14 amino acids.

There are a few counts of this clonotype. CDR3 nucleotides: TGTGCCAGCAGCAATACCAAGGGAGGCTACGAGCAGTACTTC. This sequence encodes CASSNTKGGYEQYF. The chain is built from TRBV7-9 and TRBJ2-7; D might be TRBD2 (6 bases). V was shortened by 5 bases and J by 3 bases, with 14 bases between the two germline ends. Germline CDR1 is SEHNR and CDR2 is FQNEAQ (reference sequence). This CDR3 region has 14 residues.

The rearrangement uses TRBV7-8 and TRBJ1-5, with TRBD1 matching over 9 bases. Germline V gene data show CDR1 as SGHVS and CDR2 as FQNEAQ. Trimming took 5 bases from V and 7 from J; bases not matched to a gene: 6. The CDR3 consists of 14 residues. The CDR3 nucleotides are TGTGCCAGCAGCCCTACAGGGGGCCGGCAGCCCCAGCATTTT. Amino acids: CASSPTGGRQPQHF.

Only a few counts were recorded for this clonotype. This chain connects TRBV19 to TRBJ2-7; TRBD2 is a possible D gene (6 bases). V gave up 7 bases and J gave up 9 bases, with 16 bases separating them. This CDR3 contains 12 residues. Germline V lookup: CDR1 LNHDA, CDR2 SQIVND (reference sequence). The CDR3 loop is CASTSSVGLQYF. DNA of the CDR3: TGTGCCAGTACTTCTAGCGTGGGGTTGCAGTACTTC.

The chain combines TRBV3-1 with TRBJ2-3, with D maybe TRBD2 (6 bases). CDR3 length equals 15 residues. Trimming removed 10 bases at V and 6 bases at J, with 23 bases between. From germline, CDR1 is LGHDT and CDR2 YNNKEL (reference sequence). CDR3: CATCRGTWNEDTQYF. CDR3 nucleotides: TGTGCCACCTGCCGAGGGACTTGGAATGAGGATACGCAGTATTTT.

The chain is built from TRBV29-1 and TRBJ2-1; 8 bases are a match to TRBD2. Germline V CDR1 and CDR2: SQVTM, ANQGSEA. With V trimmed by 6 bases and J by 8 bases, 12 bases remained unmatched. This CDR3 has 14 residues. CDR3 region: CSVDTSGSYDEQFF. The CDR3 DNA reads TGCAGCGTGGATACAAGCGGGAGTTATGATGAGCAGTTCTTC.

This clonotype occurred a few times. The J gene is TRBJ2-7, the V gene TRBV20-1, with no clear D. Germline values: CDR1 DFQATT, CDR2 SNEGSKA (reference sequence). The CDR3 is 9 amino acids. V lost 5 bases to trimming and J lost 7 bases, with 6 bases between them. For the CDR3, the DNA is TGCAGTGCTTCGTGTGAGCAGTACTTC. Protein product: CSASCEQYF.

Here the CDR3 DNA reads TGCGCCAGCAGCCAAACACAGGGGAACGAGCAGTACTTC. It specifies CASSQTQGNEQYF. This chain links TRBV4-1 with TRBJ2-7; 7 positions match TRBD1. Germline V gene lookup returns CDR1 MGHRA and CDR2 YSYEKL. J gave up 5 bases and V 2 bases, and 3 bases lay outside the gene matches. The CDR3 contains 13 residues.

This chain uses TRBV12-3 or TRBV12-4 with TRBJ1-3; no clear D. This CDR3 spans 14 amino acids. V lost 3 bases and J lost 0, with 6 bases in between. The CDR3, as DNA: TGTGCCAGCAGTTTGTCAGACTCTGGAAACACCATATATTTT. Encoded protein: CASSLSDSGNTIYF.

The CDR3 reads CSGRAIMNTEAFF. The CDR3 DNA sequence: TGCAGCGGCCGGGCTATAATGAACACTGAAGCTTTCTTT. J is TRBJ1-1 and V is TRBV29-1; D gene uncertain. The V end was cut by 7 bases, the J end by 0 bases, with 12 bases between. Germline V gives CDR1 SQVTM, CDR2 ANQGSEA. The CDR3 sequence is 13 residues long.

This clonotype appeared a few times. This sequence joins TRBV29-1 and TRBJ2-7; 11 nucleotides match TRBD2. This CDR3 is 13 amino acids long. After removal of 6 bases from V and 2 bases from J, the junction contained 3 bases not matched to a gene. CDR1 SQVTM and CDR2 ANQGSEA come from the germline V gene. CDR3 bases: TGCAGCGTGACTAGCGGGACAACCTACGAGCAGTACTTC. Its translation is CSVTSGTTYEQYF.

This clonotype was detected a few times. The CDR3 nucleotides read TGTGCCAGCAGTGTAACCGGGAAGCCCCATGAGCAGTTCTTC. Translation: CASSVTGKPHEQFF. This chain uses TRBV12-3 or TRBV12-4 with TRBJ2-1; the D gene is possibly TRBD2 (5 bases). CDR3 length: 14 residues. The V and J ends lost 5 bases and 8 bases respectively, with 16 bases between them.

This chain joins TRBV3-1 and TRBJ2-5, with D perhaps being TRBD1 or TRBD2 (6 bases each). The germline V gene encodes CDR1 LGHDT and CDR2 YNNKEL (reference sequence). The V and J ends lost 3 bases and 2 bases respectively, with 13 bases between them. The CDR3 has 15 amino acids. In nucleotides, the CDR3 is TGTGCCAGCAGCCACGCCCCGGGGGCTCAAGAGACCCAGTACTTC. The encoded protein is CASSHAPGAQETQYF.

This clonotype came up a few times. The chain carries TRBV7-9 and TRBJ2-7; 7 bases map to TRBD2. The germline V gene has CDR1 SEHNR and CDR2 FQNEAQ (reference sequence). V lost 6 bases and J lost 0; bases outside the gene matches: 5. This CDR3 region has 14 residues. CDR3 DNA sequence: TGTGCCAGCAGGCCAACTAGCGACTCCTACGAGCAGTACTTC. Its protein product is CASRPTSDSYEQYF.

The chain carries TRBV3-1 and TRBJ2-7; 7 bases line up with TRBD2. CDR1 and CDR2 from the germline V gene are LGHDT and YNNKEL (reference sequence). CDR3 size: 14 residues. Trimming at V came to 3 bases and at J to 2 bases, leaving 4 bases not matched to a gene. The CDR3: CASSQFGRTYEQYF. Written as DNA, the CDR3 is TGTGCCAGCAGCCAGTTCGGGAGGACCTACGAGCAGTACTTC.

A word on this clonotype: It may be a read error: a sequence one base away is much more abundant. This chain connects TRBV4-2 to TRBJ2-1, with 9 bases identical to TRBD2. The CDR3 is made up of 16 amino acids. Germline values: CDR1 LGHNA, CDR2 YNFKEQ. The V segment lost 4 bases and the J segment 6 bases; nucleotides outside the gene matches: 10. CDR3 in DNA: TGTGCCAGCAGCCGAATAGCGGGAGAGACCTCCAATGAGCAGTTCTTC. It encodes CASSRIAGETSNEQFF.

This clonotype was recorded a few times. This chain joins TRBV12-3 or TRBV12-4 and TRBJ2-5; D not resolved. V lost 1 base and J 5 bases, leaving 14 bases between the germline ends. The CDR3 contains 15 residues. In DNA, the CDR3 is TGTGCCAGCAGTTTAGGTGGGTGGGGAACGGAGACCCAGTACTTC. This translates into CASSLGGWGTETQYF.

The CDR3 reads CASSLGYNQPQHF. DNA of the CDR3: TGTGCCAGCAGCCTCGGCTACAATCAGCCCCAGCATTTT. The rearrangement uses TRBV12-3 or TRBV12-4 and TRBJ1-5, with unresolved D. Trimming took off 6 bases at V and 3 bases at J, with 9 bases between the two ends. CDR3 length: 13 amino acids.

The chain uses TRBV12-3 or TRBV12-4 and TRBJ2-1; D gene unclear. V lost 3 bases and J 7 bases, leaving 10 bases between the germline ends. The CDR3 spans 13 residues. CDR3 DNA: TGTGCCAGCAGTTTCGTATATGGGAATGAGCAGTTCTTC. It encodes CASSFVYGNEQFF.

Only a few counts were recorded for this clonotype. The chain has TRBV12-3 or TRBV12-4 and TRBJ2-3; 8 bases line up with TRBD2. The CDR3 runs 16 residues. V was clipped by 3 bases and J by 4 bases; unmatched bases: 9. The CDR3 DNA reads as TGTGCCAGCAGTTTTTTAAACGGGAGGGCCCCAGATACGCAGTATTTT. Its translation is CASSFLNGRAPDTQYF.

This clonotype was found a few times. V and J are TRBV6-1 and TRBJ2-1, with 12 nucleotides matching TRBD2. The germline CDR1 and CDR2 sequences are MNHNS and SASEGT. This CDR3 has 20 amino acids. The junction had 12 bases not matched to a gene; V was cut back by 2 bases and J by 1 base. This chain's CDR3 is CASSETGLAGSPWSYNEQFF. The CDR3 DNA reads TGTGCCAGCAGTGAAACCGGACTAGCGGGAAGCCCCTGGTCCTACAATGAGCAGTTCTTC.

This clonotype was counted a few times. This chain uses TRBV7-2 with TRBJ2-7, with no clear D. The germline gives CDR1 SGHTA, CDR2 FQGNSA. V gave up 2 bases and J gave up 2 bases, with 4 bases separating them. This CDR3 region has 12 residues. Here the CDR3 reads CASSLYAYEQYF. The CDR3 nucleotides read TGTGCCAGCAGCTTATATGCCTACGAGCAGTACTTC.

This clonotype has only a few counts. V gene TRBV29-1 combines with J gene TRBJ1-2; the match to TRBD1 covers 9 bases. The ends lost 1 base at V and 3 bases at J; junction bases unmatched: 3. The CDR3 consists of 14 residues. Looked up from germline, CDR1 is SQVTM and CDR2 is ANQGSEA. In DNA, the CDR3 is TGCAGCGTTGAAGGGACAGGGGTTTACTATGGCTACACCTTC. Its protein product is CSVEGTGVYYGYTF.

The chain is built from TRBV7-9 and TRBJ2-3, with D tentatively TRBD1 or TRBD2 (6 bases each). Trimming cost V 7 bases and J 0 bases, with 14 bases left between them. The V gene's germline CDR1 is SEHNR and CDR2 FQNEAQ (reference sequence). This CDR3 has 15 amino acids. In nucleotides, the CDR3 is TGTGCCAGCACCACATCGGGGGCTAGCACAGATACGCAGTATTTT. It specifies CASTTSGASTDTQYF.

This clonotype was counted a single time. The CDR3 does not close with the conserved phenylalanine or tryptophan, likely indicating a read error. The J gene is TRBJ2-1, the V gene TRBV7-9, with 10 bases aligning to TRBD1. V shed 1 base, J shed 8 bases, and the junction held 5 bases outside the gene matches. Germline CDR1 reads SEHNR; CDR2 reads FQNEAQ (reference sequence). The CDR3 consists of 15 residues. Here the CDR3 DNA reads TGTGCCAGCAGCTTAGGACAGGGGGCAGACGATGAGCAGTTCTCC. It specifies CASSLGQGADDEQFS.

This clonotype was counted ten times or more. The CDR3 sequence: CASSPREGYTQYF. As DNA, the CDR3 is TGTGCCAGCTCCCCGAGAGAAGGGTATACGCAGTATTTT. This chain links TRBV12-3 or TRBV12-4 with TRBJ2-3, with unresolved D. V was pared by 8 bases and J by 7 bases, with 16 bases between. The CDR3 loop spans 13 amino acids.

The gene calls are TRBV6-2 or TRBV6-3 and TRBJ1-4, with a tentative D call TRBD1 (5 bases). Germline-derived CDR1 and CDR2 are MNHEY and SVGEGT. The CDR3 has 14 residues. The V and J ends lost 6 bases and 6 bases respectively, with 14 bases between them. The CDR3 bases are TGTGCCAGCAGCAGGGCGTCGCAGGATGAAAAACTGTTTTTT. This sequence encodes CASSRASQDEKLFF.

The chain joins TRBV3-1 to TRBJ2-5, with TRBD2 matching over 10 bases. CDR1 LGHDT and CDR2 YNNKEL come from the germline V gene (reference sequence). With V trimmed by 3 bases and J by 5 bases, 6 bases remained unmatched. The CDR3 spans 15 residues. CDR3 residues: CASSHLAGGGETQYF. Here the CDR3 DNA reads TGTGCCAGCAGCCATTTAGCGGGAGGCGGGGAGACCCAGTACTTC.

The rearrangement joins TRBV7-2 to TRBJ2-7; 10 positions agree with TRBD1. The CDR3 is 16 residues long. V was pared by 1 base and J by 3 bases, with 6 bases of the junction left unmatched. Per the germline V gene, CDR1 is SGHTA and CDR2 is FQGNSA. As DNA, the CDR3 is TGTGCCAGCAGCTTAGGCAGTGGGACAGGGGTCTACGAGCAGTACTTC. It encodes CASSLGSGTGVYEQYF. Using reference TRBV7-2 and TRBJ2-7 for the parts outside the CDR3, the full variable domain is GAGVSQSPSNKVTEKGKDVELRCDPISGHTALYWYRQSLGQGLEFLIYFQGNSAPDKSGLPSDRFSAERTGGSVSTLTIQRTQQEDSAVYLCASSLGSGTGVYEQYFGPGTRLTVT.